This T cell receptor beta chain came from a study of yellow fever vaccine responses in identical twins. Using its own MiXCR run on the RT-PCR reads, TCRdb lists one record per CDR3 protein. The data show roughly 1,500 distinct CDR3 sequences, about nine tenths seen once. V was clipped by 2 bases and J by 4 bases, with 8 bases between them. This CDR3 is 13 amino acids long. Germline V lookup: CDR1 SGHAT, CDR2 FQNNGV. The study's findings and limits: After vaccination, twins' T cell response reportedly seemed partly convergent, partly personalized.

On this clonotype: Its target is not known.

This specimen was T cells from blood (PBMCs), unsorted or a sorted subset (not recorded which), taken before or after yellow fever vaccination (not recorded which). The gene calls are TRBV11-2 and TRBJ2-5; possible D gene TRBD1, 6 bases. The clonotype originates from a female donor who received the yellow fever vaccine. Here the CDR3 DNA reads TGTGCCAGCAGCTTACCCAGGGGAGAGACCCAGTACTTC. This translates into CASSLPRGETQYF. Supplemented by reference TRBV11-2 and TRBJ2-5, the full variable domain reads EAGVAQSPRYKIIEKRQSVAFWCNPISGHATLYWYQQILGQGPKLLIQFQNNGVVDDSQLPKDRFSAERLKGVDSTLKIQPAKLEDSAVYLCASSLPRGETQYFGPGTRLLVL.